This T cell receptor (beta chain) was captured in a study of blood T cell repertoires in COVID-19. Whole-study context: Spain, Italy and the United States supplied samples that represented acute and convalescent COVID-19. From T cells, B-cell-depleted T cells, or PBMCs came the material, which was cDNA or gDNA.

How the authors handled the data: Reference gene primers were amplified, and this amplification served to estimate nucleated cell counts. Method: immunoSEQ multiplex PCR; TCRdb's copy keeps in-frame clones and lacks some. The DNA was the basis for D and trimming; V, J and clone size are from that table. Of 250,000 to 300,000 clones in the sample, around four fifths are singletons; the top ten hold 4.6%. The CDR3 sequence is 14 residues long. J lost 5 bases, V lost 6 bases, and 5 bases had no gene match. Germline V lookup: CDR1 MNHEY, CDR2 SMNVEV (reference sequence). The clonotype comes from a man aged 55-75 years who had recovered from COVID-19. The V gene is TRBV27, the J gene TRBJ2-1, with 9 bases matching TRBD2. The specimen was peripheral blood. The CDR3 sequence: CASSNSGGNNEQFF. The DNA of the CDR3 is TGTGCCAGCAGCAATAGCGGGGGAAACAATGAGCAGTTCTTC.